This T cell receptor beta chain was profiled in a study of CD8 T cells in Susac syndrome. Remarks on this clonotype: Its specificity is not known.

About 0.45 to 1 ug RNA was reverse transcribed with random hexamers. TCR beta CDR3 was amplified by immunoSEQ covering 54 Vbeta and 13 Jbeta. TCRdb re-analysed the immunoSEQ multiplex PCR reads in MiXCR, keeping a single row per CDR3 protein. The sample carries under 150,000 distinct CDR3 sequences, 94% recorded once. Trimming removed 3 bases from V and 7 bases from J, with 10 bases in between. This CDR3 contains 13 residues. The V gene's germline CDR1 is LGHNA and CDR2 YSLEER. Findings and caveats of the study: It was acknowledged by the study that relatively few individuals were included in its TCR sequencing and HLA analysis.

Sequencing of TCR beta was performed on blood CD8+ and CD4+ T cells. The rearrangement links TRBV4-3 to TRBJ2-1; D may correspond to TRBD1 or TRBD2 (5 bases each). The sample comprised CD8+ T cells from PBMCs. The TCR was taken from a human donor in good health. The CDR3 DNA sequence: TGCGCCAGCAGCCAGGGCTGGGGGAATGAGCAGTTCTTC. As protein: CASSQGWGNEQFF.